This TCR beta chain is from a study of T cells in localized non-small cell lung cancer. Study findings and constraints: There was higher T cell clonality in uninvolved adjacent lung than in tumor, and it was highest there. Since sequencing was restricted to only one region of the tumor, intratumor heterogeneity remains a possibility.

Worth noting for this clone: The target antigen is unknown.

Method: immunoSEQ multiplex PCR; TCRdb's copy keeps in-frame clones and lacks some. The sample holds under 35,000 clones, approximately 78% seen once. The material sequenced was peripheral blood, taken before any cancer treatment. This clonotype originated in a male donor aged 60 or over with stage II squamous cell lung carcinoma.

The chain's CDR3 is CASSYGGAYNEQFF. In DNA form, the CDR3 reads TGTGCCAGCAGTTATGGGGGGGCCTACAATGAGCAGTTCTTC. V usage is TRBV2 and J usage is TRBJ2-1; 7 bases match TRBD2. The CDR3 is 14 amino acids. V dropped 5 bases and J dropped 2; count of bases not matched to a gene: 3. Germline values: CDR1 SNHLY, CDR2 FYNNEI.